The 6 T cell receptor beta chains in this list originate from one sample, sequenced in a study of cytomegalovirus exposure and HLA in healthy donors. Sequenced by immunoSEQ multiplex PCR; TCRdb stores in-frame clones only, minus some. Of around 150,000 clones in the sample, roughly 91% are singletons; the top ten hold about 3.5%. The sequenced sample was PBMCs. These receptors were collected from a young woman in good health and CMV-seropositive.

This chain uses TRBV7-3 with TRBJ2-7; 9 positions match TRBD1. The CDR3 consists of 14 residues. The junction had 4 bases not matched to a gene; V was cut back by 5 bases and J by 2 bases. Germline V gene sequence: CDR1 SGHTA, CDR2 FQGTGA. CDR3 loop: CASSLTGGTYEQYF. In nucleotides, the CDR3 is TGTGCCAGCAGCCTTACAGGGGGCACCTACGAGCAGTACTTC.

This chain links TRBV2 with TRBJ2-3; D unresolved. Germline V gives CDR1 SNHLY, CDR2 FYNNEI. This CDR3 has 15 amino acids. V was trimmed by 1 base and J by 4 bases, leaving 12 bases between them. The CDR3 DNA sequence: TGTGCCAGCAGTGAAGATGCTGCGATTCCAGATACGCAGTATTTT. This translates into CASSEDAAIPDTQYF.

The V and J genes are TRBV13 and TRBJ2-7; D is perhaps TRBD2 (6 bases). Looked up from germline, CDR1 is PRHDT and CDR2 is FYEKMQ (reference sequence). The V end lost 5 bases, the J end lost 7 bases, and 9 bases lay between the germline ends. The CDR3 totals 11 residues. This chain's CDR3 is CASSLRGEQYF. CDR3 bases: TGTGCCAGCAGCCTACGGGGGGAGCAGTACTTC. The full variable domain, rest sourced from reference TRBV13 and TRBJ2-7, is AAGVIQSPRHLIKEKRETATLKCYPIPRHDTVYWYQQGPGQDPQFLISFYEKMQSDKGSIPDRFSAQQFSDYHSELNMSSLELGDSALYFCASSLRGEQYFGPGTRLTVT.

The chain employs TRBV5-4 and TRBJ2-3; a weak D match, TRBD2 (6 bases). CDR1 is SGHNT, CDR2 YYREEE, per germline (reference sequence). The CDR3 extends over 18 amino acids. V lost 7 bases to trimming and J lost 3 bases, with 27 bases between them. For the CDR3, the DNA is TGTGCCAGCGGAAAGCAAAGATATGTGGAGGGAGGAACAGATACGCAGTATTTT. Its protein is CASGKQRYVEGGTDTQYF.

The chain carries TRBV29-1 and TRBJ2-3, with 7 bases lining up with TRBD1. The CDR3 is 14 amino acids. The germline V gene has CDR1 SQVTM and CDR2 ANQGSEA. V was clipped by 6 bases and J by 3 bases; unmatched bases: 9. CDR3 amino acids: CSVEPGQPTDTQYF. The CDR3 coding sequence is TGCAGCGTGGAGCCGGGACAGCCTACAGATACGCAGTATTTT.

This chain joins TRBV9 and TRBJ2-1, with TRBD2 matching over 10 bases. The CDR3 runs to 18 residues. Looked up from germline, CDR1 is SGDLS and CDR2 is YYNGEE. V lost 0 bases and J lost 3; bases outside the gene matches: 9. CDR3 DNA: TGTGCCAGCAGCGTAGGTCTAGCGGGAGTACGAGGCTACAATGAGCAGTTCTTC. It codes for CASSVGLAGVRGYNEQFF.